Shown below are 5 T cell receptor beta chains from a single sample sequenced in a study of blood T cell repertoires in COVID-19. Assay: immunoSEQ multiplex PCR; the TCRdb copy retains only in-frame clones and omits some. The table lists 270,000 or so clones, around 87% of them singletons. Sequencing was carried out using peripheral blood. These TCRs come from a woman in her sixties or seventies with COVID-19, enrolled during active disease.

This clone has just one count. The V gene is TRBV5-4, the J gene TRBJ2-1; possible D gene TRBD2, 5 bases. Germline CDR1 SGHNT, CDR2 YYREEE (reference sequence). This CDR3 is 17 amino acids long. Trimming took off 4 bases at V and 0 bases at J, with 17 bases between the two ends. In DNA, the CDR3 is TGTGCCAGCAGCCCACCAAATCAGCGGAGCTCCTACAATGAGCAGTTCTTC. As protein: CASSPPNQRSSYNEQFF.

This chain connects TRBV10-2 to TRBJ2-7; D gene ambiguous. V was shortened by 2 bases and J by 4 bases, with 6 bases between the two germline ends. The CDR3 is 12 residues long. The germline V gene has CDR1 WSHSY and CDR2 SAAADI. The DNA of the CDR3 is TGCGCCAGCAGTGAGACGGTTTACGAGCAGTACTTC. Translated, it gives CASSETVYEQYF.

J is TRBJ1-2 and V is TRBV19, with 9 bases lining up with TRBD1. The germline gives CDR1 LNHDA, CDR2 SQIVND (reference sequence). The CDR3 runs 15 residues. V gave up 5 bases and J gave up 8 bases; unmatched junction bases: 12. CDR3: CASSPLQQGAVGYTF. In DNA, the CDR3 is TGTGCCAGTAGTCCACTGCAACAGGGGGCCGTAGGCTACACCTTC.

This clone showed up just once. This chain connects TRBV13 to TRBJ1-1, with 9 positions matching TRBD1. This CDR3 has 14 amino acids. J lost 3 bases, V lost 5 bases, and 4 bases had no gene match. Germline V lookup: CDR1 PRHDT, CDR2 FYEKMQ (reference sequence). CDR3 nucleotides: TGTGCCAGCAGCGACCGGGACAGGGACACTGAAGCTTTCTTT. This sequence encodes CASSDRDRDTEAFF.

The chain recombines TRBV25-1 with TRBJ1-4; possible D gene TRBD1, 5 bases. Germline V lookup: CDR1 MGHDK, CDR2 SYGVNS. Deletions cut 5 bases from V and 8 bases from J, with 12 bases between. The CDR3 covers 13 residues. The CDR3 DNA reads as TGTGCCAGCAGTCGTGCGGGGGTCGAAAAACTGTTTTTT. Residues: CASSRAGVEKLFF.